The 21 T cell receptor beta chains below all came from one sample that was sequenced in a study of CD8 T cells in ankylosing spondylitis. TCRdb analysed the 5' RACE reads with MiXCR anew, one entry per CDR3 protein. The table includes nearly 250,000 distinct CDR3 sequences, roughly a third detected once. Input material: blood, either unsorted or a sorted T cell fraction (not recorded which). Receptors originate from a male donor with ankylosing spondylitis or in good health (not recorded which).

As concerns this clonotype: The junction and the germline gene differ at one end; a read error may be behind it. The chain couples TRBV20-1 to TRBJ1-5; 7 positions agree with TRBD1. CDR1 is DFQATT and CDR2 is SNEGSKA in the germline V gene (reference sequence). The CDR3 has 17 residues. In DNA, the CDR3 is TGCTGTGCTAGAGCCTGCGGTAGGGGGCCGAGCAATCAGCCCCAGCATTTT. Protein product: CCARACGRGPSNQPQHF.

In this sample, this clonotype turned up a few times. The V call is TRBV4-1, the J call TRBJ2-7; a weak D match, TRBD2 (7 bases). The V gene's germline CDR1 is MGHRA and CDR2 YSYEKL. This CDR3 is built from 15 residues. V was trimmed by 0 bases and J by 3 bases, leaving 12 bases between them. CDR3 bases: TGCGCCAGCAGCCAAGATTGGGGGGGCCACTACGAGCAGTACTTC. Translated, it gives CASSQDWGGHYEQYF.

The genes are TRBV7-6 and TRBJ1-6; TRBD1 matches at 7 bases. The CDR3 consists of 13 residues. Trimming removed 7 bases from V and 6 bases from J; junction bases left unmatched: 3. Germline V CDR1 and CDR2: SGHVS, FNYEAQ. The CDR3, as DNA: TGTGCCAGCAAGGGGACAGCTAATTCACCCCTCCACTTT. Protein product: CASKGTANSPLHF.

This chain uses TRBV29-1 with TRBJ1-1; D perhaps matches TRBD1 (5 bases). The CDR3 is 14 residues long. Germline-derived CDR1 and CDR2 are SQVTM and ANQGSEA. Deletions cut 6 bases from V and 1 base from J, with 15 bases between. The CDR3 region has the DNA TGCAGCGTCCGCCGGGACCCTCAGAACACTGAAGCTTTCTTT. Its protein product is CSVRRDPQNTEAFF.

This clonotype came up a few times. CDR3 DNA sequence: TGCAGTGCTAGAGCCCCCTTTCACACTTTGGGCTATAATTCACCCCTCCACTTT. It is translated as CSARAPFHTLGYNSPLHF. This sequence joins TRBV20-1 and TRBJ1-6; D is undetermined. Germline V gene lookup returns CDR1 DFQATT and CDR2 SNEGSKA (reference sequence). This CDR3 has 18 residues. Trimming stripped 1 base from V and 3 bases from J, with 19 bases between.

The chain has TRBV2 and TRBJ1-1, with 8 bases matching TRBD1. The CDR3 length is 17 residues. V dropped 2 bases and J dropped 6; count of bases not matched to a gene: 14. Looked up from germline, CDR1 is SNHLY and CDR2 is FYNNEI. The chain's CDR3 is CASSETRAGGFSPEAFF. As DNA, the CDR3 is TGTGCCAGCAGTGAAACTCGGGCAGGGGGCTTTAGCCCTGAAGCTTTCTTT.

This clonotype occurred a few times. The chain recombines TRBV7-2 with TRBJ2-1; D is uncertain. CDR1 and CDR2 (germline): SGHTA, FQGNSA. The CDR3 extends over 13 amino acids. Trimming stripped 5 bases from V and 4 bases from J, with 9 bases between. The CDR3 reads CASSPYSYNEQFF. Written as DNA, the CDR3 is TGTGCCAGCAGCCCTTACAGTTACAATGAGCAGTTCTTC.

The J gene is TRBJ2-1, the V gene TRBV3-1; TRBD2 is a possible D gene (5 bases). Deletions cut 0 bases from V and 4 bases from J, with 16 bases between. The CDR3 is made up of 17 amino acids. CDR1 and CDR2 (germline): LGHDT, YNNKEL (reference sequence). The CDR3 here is CASSQEGYGNGYNEQFF. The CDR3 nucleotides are TGTGCCAGCAGCCAAGAAGGATACGGGAATGGGTACAATGAGCAGTTCTTC.

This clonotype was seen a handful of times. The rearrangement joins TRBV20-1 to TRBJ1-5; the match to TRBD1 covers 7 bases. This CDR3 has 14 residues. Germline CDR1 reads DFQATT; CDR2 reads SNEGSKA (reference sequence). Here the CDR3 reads CSAQDREWHQPQHF. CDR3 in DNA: TGCAGCGCGCAAGACAGGGAATGGCATCAGCCCCAGCATTTT.

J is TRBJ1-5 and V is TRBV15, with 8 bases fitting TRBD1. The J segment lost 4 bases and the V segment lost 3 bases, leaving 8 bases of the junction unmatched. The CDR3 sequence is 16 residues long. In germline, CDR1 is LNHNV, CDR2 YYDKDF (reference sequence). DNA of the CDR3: TGTGCCACCAGCAGGTTTGACAGGGGAAGGAATCAGCCCCAGCATTTT. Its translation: CATSRFDRGRNQPQHF.

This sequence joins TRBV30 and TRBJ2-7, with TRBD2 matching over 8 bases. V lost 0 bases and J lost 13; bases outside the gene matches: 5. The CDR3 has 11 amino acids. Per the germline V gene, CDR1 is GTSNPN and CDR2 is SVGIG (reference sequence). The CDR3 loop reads CAWSVGLAIYF. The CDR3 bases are TGTGCCTGGAGTGTAGGACTAGCTATATACTTC.

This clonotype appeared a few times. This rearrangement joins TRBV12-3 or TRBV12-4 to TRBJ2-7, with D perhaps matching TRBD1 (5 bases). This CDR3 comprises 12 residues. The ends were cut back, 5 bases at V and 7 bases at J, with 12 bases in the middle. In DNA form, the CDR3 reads TGTGCCAGCAGTACCCAGGGTTGGGAGCAGTACTTC. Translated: CASSTQGWEQYF.

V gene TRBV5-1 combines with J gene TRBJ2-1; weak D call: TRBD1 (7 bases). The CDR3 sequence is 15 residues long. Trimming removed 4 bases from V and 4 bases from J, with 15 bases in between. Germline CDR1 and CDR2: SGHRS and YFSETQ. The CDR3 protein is CASSRGTDQYNEQFF. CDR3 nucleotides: TGCGCCAGCAGCCGGGGGACAGACCAATACAATGAGCAGTTCTTC.

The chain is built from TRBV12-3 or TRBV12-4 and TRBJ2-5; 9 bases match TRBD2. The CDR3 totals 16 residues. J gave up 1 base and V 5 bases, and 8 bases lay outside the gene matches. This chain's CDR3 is CASSGLATEFQETQYF. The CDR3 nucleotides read TGTGCCAGCAGTGGACTAGCGACCGAATTCCAAGAGACCCAGTACTTC.

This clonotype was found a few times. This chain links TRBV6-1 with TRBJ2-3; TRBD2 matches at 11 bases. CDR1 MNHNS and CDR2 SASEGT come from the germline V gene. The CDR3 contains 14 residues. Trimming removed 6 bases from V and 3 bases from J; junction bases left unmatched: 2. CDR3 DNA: TGTGCCAGCAGCCCTAGCGGGGGGACAGATACGCAGTATTTT. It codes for CASSPSGGTDTQYF.

As DNA, the CDR3 is TGTGCCAGCAGCGGACAGCTAGCAAAGGCCAACGTCCTGACTTTC. Its protein is CASSGQLAKANVLTF. This rearrangement joins TRBV9 to TRBJ2-6; D assignment may be TRBD1 or TRBD2 (5 bases each). The germline V and J ends were trimmed by 3 bases and 6 bases, with 13 bases remaining between them. Per germline, CDR1 SGDLS and CDR2 YYNGEE. The CDR3 has 15 residues.

The CDR3: CATSREAGQGTDTQYF. CDR3 coding DNA: TGTGCCACCAGCAGAGAAGCGGGACAGGGGACAGATACGCAGTATTTT. The chain has TRBV15 and TRBJ2-3, with TRBD1 identical over 10 bases. The CDR3 covers 16 residues. V shed 0 bases, J shed 3 bases, and the junction held 3 bases outside the gene matches. Germline lookup yields CDR1 LNHNV and CDR2 YYDKDF (reference sequence).

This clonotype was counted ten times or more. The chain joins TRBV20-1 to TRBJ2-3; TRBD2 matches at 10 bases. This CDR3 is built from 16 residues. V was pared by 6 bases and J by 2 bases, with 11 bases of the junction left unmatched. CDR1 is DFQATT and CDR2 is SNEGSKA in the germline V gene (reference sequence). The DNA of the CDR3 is TGCAGTGCCCTCTCTATTAGCGGGGGGCCCACAGATACGCAGTATTTT. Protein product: CSALSISGGPTDTQYF.

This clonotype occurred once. Written as DNA, the CDR3 is TGTGCCAGCAGCCCAGGGCCCCGGGCCGACACAGATACGCAGTATTTT. Translated, it gives CASSPGPRADTDTQYF. The chain has TRBV5-4 and TRBJ2-3; a possible D gene is TRBD1 (5 bases). CDR1 and CDR2 from the germline V gene are SGHNT and YYREEE (reference sequence). CDR3 length: 16 residues. The V gene lost 4 bases and the J gene lost 2 bases, with 17 bases spanning the gap. The full variable domain, in which reference TRBV5-4 and TRBJ2-3 provide the parts outside the CDR3, is ETGVTQSPTHLIKTRGQQVTLRCSSQSGHNTVSWYQQALGQGPQFIFQYYREEENGRGNFPPRFSGLQFPNYSSELNVNALELDDSALYLCASSPGPRADTDTQYFGPGTRLTVL.

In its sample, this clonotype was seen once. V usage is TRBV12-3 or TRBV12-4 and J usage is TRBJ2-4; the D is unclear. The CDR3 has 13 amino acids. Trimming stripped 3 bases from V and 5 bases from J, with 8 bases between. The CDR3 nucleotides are TGTGCCAGCAGTTTGTGGACCGAAAACATTCAGTACTTC. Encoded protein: CASSLWTENIQYF.

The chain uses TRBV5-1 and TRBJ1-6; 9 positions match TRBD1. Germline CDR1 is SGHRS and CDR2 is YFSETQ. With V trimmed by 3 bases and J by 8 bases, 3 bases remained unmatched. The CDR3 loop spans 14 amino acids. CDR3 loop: CASSSGQGDSPLHF. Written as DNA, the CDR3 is TGCGCCAGCAGCTCGGGACAGGGAGATTCACCCCTCCACTTT.